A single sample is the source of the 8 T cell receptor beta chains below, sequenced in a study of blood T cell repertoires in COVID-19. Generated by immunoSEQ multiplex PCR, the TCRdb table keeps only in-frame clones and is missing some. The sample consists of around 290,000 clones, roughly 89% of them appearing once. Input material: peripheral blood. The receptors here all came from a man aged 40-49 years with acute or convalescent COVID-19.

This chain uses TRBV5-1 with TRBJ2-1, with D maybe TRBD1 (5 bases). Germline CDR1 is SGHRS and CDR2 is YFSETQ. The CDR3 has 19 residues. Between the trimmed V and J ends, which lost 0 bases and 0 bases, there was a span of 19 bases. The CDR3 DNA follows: TGCGCCAGCAGCTTGGACCCCCCGACAGCTTGGAGCTCCTACAATGAGCAGTTCTTC. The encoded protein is CASSLDPPTAWSSYNEQFF.

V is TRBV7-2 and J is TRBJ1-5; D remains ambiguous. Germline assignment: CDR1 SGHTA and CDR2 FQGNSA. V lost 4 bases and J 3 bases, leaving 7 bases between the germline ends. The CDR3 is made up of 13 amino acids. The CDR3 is CASSSGLNQPQHF. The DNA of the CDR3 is TGTGCCAGCAGCTCCGGACTCAATCAGCCCCAGCATTTT.

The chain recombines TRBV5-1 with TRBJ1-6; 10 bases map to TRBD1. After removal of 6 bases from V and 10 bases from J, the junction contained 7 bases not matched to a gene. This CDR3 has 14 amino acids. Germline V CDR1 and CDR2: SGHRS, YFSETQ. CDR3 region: CASTATGGLSPLHF. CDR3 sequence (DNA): TGCGCCAGCACCGCGACAGGGGGCTTGTCACCCCTCCACTTT.

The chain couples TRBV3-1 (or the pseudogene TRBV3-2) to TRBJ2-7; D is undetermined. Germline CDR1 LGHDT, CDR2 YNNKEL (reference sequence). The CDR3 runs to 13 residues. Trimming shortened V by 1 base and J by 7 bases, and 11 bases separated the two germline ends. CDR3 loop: CASSQGAPREQYF. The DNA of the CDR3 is TGTGCCAGCAGCCAAGGGGCTCCACGGGAGCAGTACTTC.

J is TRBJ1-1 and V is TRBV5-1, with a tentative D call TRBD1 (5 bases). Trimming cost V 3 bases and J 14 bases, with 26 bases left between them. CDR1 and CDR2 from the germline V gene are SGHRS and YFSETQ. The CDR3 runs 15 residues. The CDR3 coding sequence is TGCGCCAGCAGCTCCACGCCGGACATATCCAGAAATCTCTTCTTT. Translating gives CASSSTPDISRNLFF.

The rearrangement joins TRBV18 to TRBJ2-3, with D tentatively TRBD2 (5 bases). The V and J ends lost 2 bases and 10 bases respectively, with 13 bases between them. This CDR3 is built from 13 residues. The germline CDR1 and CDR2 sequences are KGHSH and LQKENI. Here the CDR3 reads CASSPSDRRAQYF. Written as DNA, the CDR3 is TGTGCCAGCTCACCATCGGACCGGCGGGCGCAGTATTTT.

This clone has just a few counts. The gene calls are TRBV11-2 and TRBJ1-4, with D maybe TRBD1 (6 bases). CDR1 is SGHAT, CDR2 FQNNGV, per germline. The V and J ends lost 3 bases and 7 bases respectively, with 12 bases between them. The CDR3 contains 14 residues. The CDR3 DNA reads TGTGCCAGCAGCTTGGGGCAGGGGAGTGAAAAACTGTTTTTT. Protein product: CASSLGQGSEKLFF.

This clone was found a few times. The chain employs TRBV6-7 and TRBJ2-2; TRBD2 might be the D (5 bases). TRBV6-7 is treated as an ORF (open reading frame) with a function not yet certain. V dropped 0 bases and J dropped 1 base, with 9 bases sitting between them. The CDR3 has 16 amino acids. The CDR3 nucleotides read TGTGCCAGCAGTTACTCGTTTGCGGGGAACACCGGGGAGCTGTTTTTT. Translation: CASSYSFAGNTGELFF.